The next 17 T cell receptor beta chains were all read from a single sample in a study of cytomegalovirus exposure and HLA in healthy donors. Researchers ran the PCR with 60 Vbeta and 13 Jbeta primers. Produced via immunoSEQ multiplex PCR; TCRdb's table is partial and in-frame only. The sample shows 85,000 to 130,000 clones, over 60% of them seen only once. Input material: PBMCs. Source of these receptors: a female donor in good health and CMV-seropositive.

The chain recombines TRBV9 with TRBJ1-2; 7 nucleotides match TRBD1. Germline V gives CDR1 SGDLS, CDR2 YYNGEE. The CDR3 is 16 residues long. The V gene end was trimmed by 0 bases and the J gene end by 4 bases; junction bases not matched to a gene: 9. This chain's CDR3 is CASSVELAGGGYGYTF. The CDR3, as DNA: TGTGCCAGCAGCGTAGAGTTGGCAGGGGGAGGCTATGGCTACACCTTC.

The V call is TRBV5-1, the J call TRBJ2-3; 9 nucleotides agree with TRBD2. This CDR3 is 14 amino acids long. Germline V lookup: CDR1 SGHRS, CDR2 YFSETQ. Unmatched junction bases numbered 4, after V lost 4 bases and J lost 4 bases. This CDR3 is CASSARTSADTQYF. The CDR3 nucleotides read TGCGCCAGCAGCGCCCGGACTAGCGCAGATACGCAGTATTTT. Full variable domain (remainder filled in from reference TRBV5-1 and TRBJ2-3): KAGVTQTPRYLIKTRGQQVTLSCSPISGHRSVSWYQQTPGQGLQFLFEYFSETQRNKGNFPGRFSGRQFSNSRSEMNVSTLELGDSALYLCASSARTSADTQYFGPGTRLTVL.

The J gene is TRBJ2-1, the V gene TRBV5-6; 10 bases line up with TRBD2. The CDR3 is made up of 16 amino acids. V gave up 0 bases and J gave up 3 bases; unmatched junction bases: 3. Germline CDR1 SGHDT, CDR2 YYEEEE. This chain's CDR3 is CASSLGLAGVYNEQFF. As DNA, the CDR3 is TGTGCCAGCAGCTTGGGGCTAGCGGGAGTCTACAATGAGCAGTTCTTC. The whole variable domain, remainder taken from reference TRBV5-6 and TRBJ2-1, is DAGVTQSPTHLIKTRGQQVTLRCSPKSGHDTVSWYQQALGQGPQFIFQYYEEEERQRGNFPDRFSGHQFPNYSSELNVNALLLGDSALYLCASSLGLAGVYNEQFFGPGTRLTVL.

Worth noting for this clone: Other DNA sequences in this sample translate to the same CDR3. This chain connects TRBV10-2 to TRBJ2-3; a weak D match, TRBD1 (6 bases). The length of the CDR3 is 18 residues. In germline, CDR1 is WSHSY, CDR2 SAAADI. V was shortened by 8 bases and J by 2 bases, with 26 bases between the two germline ends. DNA of the CDR3: TGCGCCAGCGGAAGAACCCGGGACACCCTAAAACACACAGATACGCAGTATTTT. Translation: CASGRTRDTLKHTDTQYF.

V is TRBV7-9 and J is TRBJ2-7; 9 nucleotides match TRBD1. V lost 1 base, J lost 3 bases, and 1 base stayed unmatched. Germline CDR1 SEHNR, CDR2 FQNEAQ (reference sequence). CDR3 length: 14 amino acids. The CDR3 nucleotides are TGTGCCAGCAGCTTAGACAGGGGGCTCTACGAGCAGTACTTC. Translated: CASSLDRGLYEQYF.

Note on this clone: One end of the junction is discordant with germline, which a read error may explain. This chain uses TRBV27 with TRBJ2-4, with 8 bases identical to TRBD2. In germline, CDR1 is MNHEY, CDR2 SMNVEV (reference sequence). This CDR3 comprises 13 residues. The CDR3 bases are TGTGCCAGCAGCGGACTAGCCAAAAACAGTCAGTACTTC. Amino acid sequence: CASSGLAKNSQYF.

The rearrangement links TRBV7-2 to TRBJ2-5; 7 nucleotides agree with TRBD1. Germline assignment: CDR1 SGHTA and CDR2 FQGNSA. The CDR3 has 15 residues. V trimming: 1 base; J trimming: 6 bases; junction bases outside the gene matches: 8. Written as DNA, the CDR3 is TGTGCCAGCAGCTTAGAGACAGGGAATGGGCAGACCCAGTACTTC. This codes for CASSLETGNGQTQYF.

This clone came up a few times. The chain is built from TRBV29-1 and TRBJ1-2; tentatively, D is TRBD1 (6 bases). The CDR3 extends over 14 amino acids. V lost 6 bases, J lost 7 bases, and 21 bases lay in between. Per germline, CDR1 SQVTM and CDR2 ANQGSEA. CDR3 sequence: CSVNRGSSATGYTF. CDR3 DNA: TGCAGCGTCAATAGGGGGTCGAGCGCGACTGGCTACACCTTC.

The chain recombines TRBV10-1 with TRBJ2-1; 10 bases agree with TRBD2. The V segment lost 3 bases and the J segment 1 base; nucleotides outside the gene matches: 9. Germline V CDR1 and CDR2: WNHNN, SYGVQD (reference sequence). The CDR3 covers 18 residues. The CDR3: CASSDSSGGIRSYNEQFF. CDR3 nucleotide sequence: TGCGCCAGCAGTGATTCTAGCGGGGGTATTCGATCCTACAATGAGCAGTTCTTC.

The rearrangement uses TRBV4-1 and TRBJ2-3; TRBD2 might be the D (6 bases). Germline V gene data show CDR1 as MGHRA and CDR2 as YSYEKL. This CDR3 contains 16 residues. Trimming stripped 4 bases from V and 3 bases from J, with 17 bases between. DNA for the CDR3: TGCGCCAGCAGCCTTCATGGGGGGTCAGGTACAGATACGCAGTATTTT. Amino acids: CASSLHGGSGTDTQYF.

The J gene is TRBJ2-3, the V gene TRBV10-3, with 8 bases lining up with TRBD1. V lost 0 bases and J lost 2; bases outside the gene matches: 7. CDR1 is ENHRY and CDR2 is SYGVKD in the germline V gene. This CDR3 comprises 17 residues. DNA of the CDR3: TGTGCCATCAGTGAGTCGGGGCAGGGGGCGTTCACAGATACGCAGTATTTT. This translates into CAISESGQGAFTDTQYF.

The chain employs TRBV10-2 and TRBJ1-2; D unresolved. V lost 3 bases, J lost 6 bases, and 11 bases lay in between. The CDR3 is 13 amino acids. Per the germline V gene, CDR1 is WSHSY and CDR2 is SAAADI. CDR3 DNA: TGCGCCAGCAGTGAATCCCTTGGGCATGGCTACACCTTC. Its translation is CASSESLGHGYTF.

Remarks on this clone: A junction end diverges from the germline sequence, so it may reflect a read error. This chain uses TRBV5-5 with TRBJ2-7, with 8 bases lining up with TRBD1. Germline CDR1 and CDR2: SGHKS and YYEKEE (reference sequence). The CDR3 is 15 amino acids. The CDR3 sequence is CTSRLVATGAYEQYF. For the CDR3, the DNA is TGTACCAGCAGACTCGTGGCGACAGGGGCCTACGAGCAGTACTTC.

As regards this clone: One end of the junction does not line up with germline, which may come from a read error. J is TRBJ2-4 and V is TRBV5-8, with 12 bases identical to TRBD1. The CDR3 consists of 16 residues. CDR1 and CDR2 from the germline V gene are SGHTS and YDEGEE. CDR3 DNA sequence: TGTGCCAGCAGCTTTGGGACAGGGGGCACAAAAAACAGTCAGTACTTC. It encodes CASSFGTGGTKNSQYF.

The chain joins TRBV18 to TRBJ2-1; TRBD1 is a possible D gene (7 bases). CDR3 length: 15 residues. The ends were cut back, 3 bases at V and 5 bases at J, with 14 bases in the middle. Germline values: CDR1 KGHSH, CDR2 LQKENI. The CDR3 region has the DNA TGTGCCAGCTCACCGGCGGGACAGAGGGACAATGAGCAGTTCTTC. Its translation is CASSPAGQRDNEQFF.

The chain has TRBV5-1 and TRBJ2-1, with 9 bases that match TRBD2. Germline V gene data show CDR1 as SGHRS and CDR2 as YFSETQ. V was pared by 0 bases and J by 8 bases, with 15 bases of the junction left unmatched. CDR3 length equals 18 residues. The DNA for the CDR3 is TGCGCCAGCAGCTTGGCCGGGCTTGGCGGGAGGGCCGAAGATGAGCAGTTCTTC. Encoded protein: CASSLAGLGGRAEDEQFF. Looking up the rest from reference TRBV5-1 and TRBJ2-1 gives the full variable domain: KAGVTQTPRYLIKTRGQQVTLSCSPISGHRSVSWYQQTPGQGLQFLFEYFSETQRNKGNFPGRFSGRQFSNSRSEMNVSTLELGDSALYLCASSLAGLGGRAEDEQFFGPGTRLTVL.

V and J are TRBV27 and TRBJ1-1, with D unclear. V lost 0 bases and J 5 bases, leaving 10 bases between the germline ends. Germline lookup yields CDR1 MNHEY and CDR2 SMNVEV (reference sequence). The CDR3 loop spans 14 amino acids. CDR3 region: CASSLSAGGTEAFF. For the CDR3, the DNA is TGTGCCAGCAGTTTATCCGCAGGTGGGACTGAAGCTTTCTTT.